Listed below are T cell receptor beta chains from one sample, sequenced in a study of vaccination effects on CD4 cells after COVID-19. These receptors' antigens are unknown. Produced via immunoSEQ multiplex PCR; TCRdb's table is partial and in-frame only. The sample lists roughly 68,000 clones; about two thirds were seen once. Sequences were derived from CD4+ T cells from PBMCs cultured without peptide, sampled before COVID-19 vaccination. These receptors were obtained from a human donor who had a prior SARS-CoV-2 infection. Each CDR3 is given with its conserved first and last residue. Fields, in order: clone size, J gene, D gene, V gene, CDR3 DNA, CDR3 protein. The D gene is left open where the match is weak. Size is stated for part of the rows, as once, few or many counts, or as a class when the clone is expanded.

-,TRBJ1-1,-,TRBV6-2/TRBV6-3,TGTGCCAGCAGTTACGACTACTTCAGAGTGAACACTGAAGCTTTCTTT,CASSYDYFRVNTEAFF
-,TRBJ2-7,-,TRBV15,TGTGCCACCAGCAGAGATAGAAGCGGGCGAGCCTACGAGCAGTACTTC,CATSRDRSGRAYEQYF
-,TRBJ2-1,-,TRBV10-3,TGTGCCATCAGTGACGGGACACACTCCTACAATGAGCAGTTCTTC,CAISDGTHSYNEQFF
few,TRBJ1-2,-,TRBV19,TGTGCCAGTATACAAGACGGGATGGTTGGCTACACCTTC,CASIQDGMVGYTF
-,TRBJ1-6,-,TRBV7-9,TGTGCCAGCAGCTTGGACGGTAATAATTCACCCCTCCACTTT,CASSLDGNNSPLHF
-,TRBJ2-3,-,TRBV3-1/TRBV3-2,TGTGCCAGCAGCCAAGCCTCGGTTGCACATACGCAGTATTTT,CASSQASVAHTQYF
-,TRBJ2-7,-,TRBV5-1,TGCGCCAGCAGCTTCGGGCGTCAGTACGAGCAGTACTTC,CASSFGRQYEQYF
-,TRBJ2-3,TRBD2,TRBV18,TGTGCCAGCTCACCAAGGCGACTAGCGGGAGTTTTGGCAGATACGCAGTATTTT,CASSPRRLAGVLADTQYF
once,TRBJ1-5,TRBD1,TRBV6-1,TGTGCCAGCAGTGAAGGGACAGGGGGCTGGTATAGCAATCAGCCCCAGCATTTT,CASSEGTGGWYSNQPQHF
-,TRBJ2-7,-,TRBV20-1,TGCAGTGCTAGTCGGGGGGCAAACTACGAGCAGTACTTC,CSASRGANYEQYF
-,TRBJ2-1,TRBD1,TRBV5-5,TGTGCCAGCAGCTTTGGGTTCGGACAGGGGCGCAATGAGCAGTTCTTC,CASSFGFGQGRNEQFF
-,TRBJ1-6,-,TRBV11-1,TGTGCCAGCAGCTCCATGAGGGGCGCAGATTCACCCCTCCACTTT,CASSSMRGADSPLHF
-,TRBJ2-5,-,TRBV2,TGTGCCAGCAGTGTGGATCGGGGAGAGACCCAGTACTTC,CASSVDRGETQYF
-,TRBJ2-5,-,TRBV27,TGTGCCAGCAGAGGGACATCGTACCAAGAGACCCAGTACTTC,CASRGTSYQETQYF
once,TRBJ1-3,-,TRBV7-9,TGTGCCAGCAGCCCCGAGACTGTTGGAAACACCATATATTTT,CASSPETVGNTIYF
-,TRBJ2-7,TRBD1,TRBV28,TGTGCCAGCACCGGACAGGGACCCTACGAGCAGTACTTC,CASTGQGPYEQYF
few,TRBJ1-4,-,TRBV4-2,TGTGCCAGCAGCCAAGTAATTGGGAGGGATGAAAAACTGTTTTTT,CASSQVIGRDEKLFF
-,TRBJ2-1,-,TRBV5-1,TGCGCCAGCAGCTTGGTAGTAGGGGTATACAATGAGCAGTTCTTC,CASSLVVGVYNEQFF
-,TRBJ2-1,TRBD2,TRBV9,TGTGCCAGCAGCCGCGGGGGAGCCTACAATGAGCAGTTCTTC,CASSRGGAYNEQFF
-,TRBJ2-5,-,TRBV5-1,TGCGCCAGCAGCTTGGGCACAGGGTCCCAAGAGACCCAGTACTTC,CASSLGTGSQETQYF
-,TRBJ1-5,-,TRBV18,TGTGCCAGCTCACCACTGGCAGGCCAAAATCAGCCCCAGCATTTT,CASSPLAGQNQPQHF
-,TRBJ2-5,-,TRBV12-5,TGTGCTAGTGGTTCGAAAGGTCCAGGGGCGCAACAAGAGACCCAGTACTTC,CASGSKGPGAQQETQYF
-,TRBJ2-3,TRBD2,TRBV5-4,TGTGCCAGCAGCTTGGTGCTAGCGGGAACGGATACGCAGTATTTT,CASSLVLAGTDTQYF
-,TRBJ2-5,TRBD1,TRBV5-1,TGCGCCAGCAGCAAGGGGACAGAAGAGACCCAGTACTTC,CASSKGTEETQYF
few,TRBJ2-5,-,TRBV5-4,TGTGCCAGCAGCGGGGGGCAGAGAGTCCAAGAGACCCAGTACTTC,CASSGGQRVQETQYF
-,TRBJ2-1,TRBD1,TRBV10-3,TGTGCCACAGGACAGGGGGGCACTGAGCAGTTCTTC,CATGQGGTEQFF
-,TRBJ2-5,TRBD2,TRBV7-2,TGTGCCAGCAGCTTAGCGGGACTAGGTGGGGAGACCCAGTACTTC,CASSLAGLGGETQYF
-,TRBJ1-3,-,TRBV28,TGTGCCAGCAGTTTTACCTCTTACGGGGGCACCATATATTTT,CASSFTSYGGTIYF
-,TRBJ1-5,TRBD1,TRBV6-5,TGTGCCAGCAGCCGACAGGGTAATCAGCCCCAGCATTTT,CASSRQGNQPQHF
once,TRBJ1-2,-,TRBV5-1,TGCGCCAGCAGCTTGGGGTACTATGGCTACACCTTC,CASSLGYYGYTF
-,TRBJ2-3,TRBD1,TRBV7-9,TGTGCCAGCAGCTTCGGGACAGGACTTTTAGGAGATACGCAGTATTTT,CASSFGTGLLGDTQYF
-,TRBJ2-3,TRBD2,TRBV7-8,TGTGCCAGCAGCTTAATGGCTAGCGGGGGGGTTGATACGCAGTATTTT,CASSLMASGGVDTQYF
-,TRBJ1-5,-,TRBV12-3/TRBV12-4,TGTGCCAGCAGCCGGTCCCCCAATCAGCCCCAGCATTTT,CASSRSPNQPQHF
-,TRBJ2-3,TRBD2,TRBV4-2,TGTGCCAGCAGCCGAGGGACTAGCGGGAGATTCCCAGATACGCAGTATTTT,CASSRGTSGRFPDTQYF
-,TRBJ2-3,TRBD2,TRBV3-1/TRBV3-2,TGTGCCAGCAGCCAAGGAAATAGCGGGGGGGCAGGGCCAGATACGCAGTATTTT,CASSQGNSGGAGPDTQYF
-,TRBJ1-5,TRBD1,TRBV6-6,TGTGCCAGCAGAACCGCTCAAGGACAGGGTATTCAGCCCCAGCATTTT,CASRTAQGQGIQPQHF
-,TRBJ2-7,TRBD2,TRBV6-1,TGTGCCAGCAGTGAAACTAGCGGGGGGGCCCTTTCGCAGTACTTC,CASSETSGGALSQYF
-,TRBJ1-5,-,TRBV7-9,TGTGCCAGCAGCTCGGCCGCGTTGGGGAATCAGCCCCAGCATTTT,CASSSAALGNQPQHF
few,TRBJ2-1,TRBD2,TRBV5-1,TGCGCCAGCCAGGCCGGTAGCGGGGGGGCTTCCTACAATGAGCAGTTCTTC,CASQAGSGGASYNEQFF
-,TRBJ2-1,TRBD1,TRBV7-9,TGTGCCAGCAGCTTAGGGACAGGGTTCCGTGAGCAGTTCTTC,CASSLGTGFREQFF
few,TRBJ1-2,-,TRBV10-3,TGTGCCATCAATCCGGGGGAGGGTTATGGCTACACCTTC,CAINPGEGYGYTF
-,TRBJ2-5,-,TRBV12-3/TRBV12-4,TGTGCCAGCAGTTGGGAAGAGACCCAGTACTTC,CASSWEETQYF
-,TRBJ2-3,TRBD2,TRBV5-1,TGCGCCAGCAGCTTGACTAGCGGGGCCCTATCCGTGGATACGCAGTATTTT,CASSLTSGALSVDTQYF
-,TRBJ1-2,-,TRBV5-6,TGTGCCAGCAGCCGATTGGGGTTTCGGGACTATGGCTACACCTTC,CASSRLGFRDYGYTF
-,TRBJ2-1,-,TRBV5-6,TGTGCCAGCAGCTTGCAGTCGGGCTCCTACAATGAGCAGTTCTTC,CASSLQSGSYNEQFF
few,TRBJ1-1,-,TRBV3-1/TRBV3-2,TGTGCCAGCAGCGCAGGTCTTCTCTGGGGAACTGAAGCTTTCTTT,CASSAGLLWGTEAFF
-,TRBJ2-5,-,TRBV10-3,TGTGCCATCAGTGCGGGGACGGGACTTACAGAGACCCAGTACTTC,CAISAGTGLTETQYF
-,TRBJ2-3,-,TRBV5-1,TGCGCCAGCAGCAAGAGCGGCAGCACAGATACGCAGTATTTT,CASSKSGSTDTQYF
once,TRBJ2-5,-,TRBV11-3,TGTGCCAGCAGCTTAGGTCCCGCGGGACACCAAGAGACCCAGTACTTC,CASSLGPAGHQETQYF
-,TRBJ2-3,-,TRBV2,TGTGCCAGCAGTGAAGGGGGGGCAGATACGCAGTATTTT,CASSEGGADTQYF
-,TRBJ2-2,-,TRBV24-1,TGTGCCACCAGTGATCCACAGGGCGGGAGCACCGGGGAGCTGTTTTTT,CATSDPQGGSTGELFF
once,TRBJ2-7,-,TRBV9,TGTGCCAGCAGCCCCCGACCCACTCCCAGTAGCCCCCTCCTGTGGGAGCAGTACTTC,CASSPRPTPSSPLLWEQYF
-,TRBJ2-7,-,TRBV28,TGTGCCAGCAGCCCCATCAGGAGATACGAGCAGTACTTC,CASSPIRRYEQYF